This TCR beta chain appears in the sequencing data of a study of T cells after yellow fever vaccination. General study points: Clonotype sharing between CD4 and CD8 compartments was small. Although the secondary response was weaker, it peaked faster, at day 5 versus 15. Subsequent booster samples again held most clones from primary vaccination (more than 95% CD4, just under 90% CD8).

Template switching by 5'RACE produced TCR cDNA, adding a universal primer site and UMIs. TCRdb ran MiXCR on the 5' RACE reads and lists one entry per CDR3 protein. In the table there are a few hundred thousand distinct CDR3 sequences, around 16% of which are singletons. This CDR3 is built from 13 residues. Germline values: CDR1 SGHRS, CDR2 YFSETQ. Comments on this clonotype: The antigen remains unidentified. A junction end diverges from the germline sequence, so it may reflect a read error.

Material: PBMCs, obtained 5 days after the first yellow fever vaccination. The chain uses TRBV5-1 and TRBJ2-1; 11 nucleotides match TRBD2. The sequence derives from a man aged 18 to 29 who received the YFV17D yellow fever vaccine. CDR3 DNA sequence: TGCGCCAGCAGACCTTCCCCGGGACTAGCGGAAACATTC. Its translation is CASRPSPGLAETF.